Detailed here is one T cell receptor beta chain. Trimming left V 1 base short and J 4 bases short, with 19 bases between. The CDR3 covers 18 residues. Germline CDR1 is SGHTA and CDR2 is FQGNSA. The table came from immunoSEQ multiplex PCR; TCRdb's copy has only in-frame clones and leaves some out. This sample yields 850,000 to 1,200,000 clones, of which about 75% are seen a single time; approximately 1.5% belongs to the top ten. The data are from a study of shared clonotypes between healthy human individuals. The receptor comes from a man aged 18 to 35 in good health. The chain is built from TRBV7-2 and TRBJ2-2; no reliable D call. Material for sequencing was memory CD4+ T cells sorted from blood. The subset was: CD45RA-negative fraction. CDR3: CASSLEPLGPLFTGELFF. As DNA, the CDR3 is TGTGCCAGCAGCTTAGAGCCGTTAGGGCCTCTCTTCACCGGGGAGCTGTTTTTT. Full variable domain (remainder filled in from reference TRBV7-2 and TRBJ2-2): GAGVSQSPSNKVTEKGKDVELRCDPISGHTALYWYRQSLGQGLEFLIYFQGNSAPDKSGLPSDRFSAERTGGSVSTLTIQRTQQEDSAVYLCASSLEPLGPLFTGELFFGEGSRLTVL.